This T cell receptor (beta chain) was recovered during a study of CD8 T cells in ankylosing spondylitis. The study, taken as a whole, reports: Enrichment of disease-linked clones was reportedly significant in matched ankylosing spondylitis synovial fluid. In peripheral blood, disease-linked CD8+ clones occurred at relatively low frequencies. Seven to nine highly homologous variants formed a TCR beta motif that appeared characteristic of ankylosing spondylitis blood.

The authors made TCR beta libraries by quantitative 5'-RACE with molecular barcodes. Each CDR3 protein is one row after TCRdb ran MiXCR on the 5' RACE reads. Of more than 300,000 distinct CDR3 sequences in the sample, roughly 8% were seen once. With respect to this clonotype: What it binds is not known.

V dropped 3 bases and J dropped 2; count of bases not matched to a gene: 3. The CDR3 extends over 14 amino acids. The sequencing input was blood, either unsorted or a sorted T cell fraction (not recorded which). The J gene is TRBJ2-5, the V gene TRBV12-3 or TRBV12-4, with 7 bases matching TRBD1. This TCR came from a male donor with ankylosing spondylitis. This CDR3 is CASSFSGQQETQYF. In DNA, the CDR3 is TGTGCCAGCAGTTTTTCGGGACAGCAAGAGACCCAGTACTTC.